The 5 T cell receptor beta chains given below trace back to one sample, sequenced in a study of Graves' ophthalmopathy and Graves' hyperthyroidism. RNA transcripts were the source from which TCR beta CDR3 regions were amplified. An initial RT-PCR round employing HTBI primers preceded a second-round multiplex PCR. TCRdb independently ran MiXCR on the multiplex PCR reads; one entry per CDR3 protein. The table shows about 500,000 distinct CDR3 sequences, with roughly 39% occurring only once. The sequenced material came from peripheral blood or thyroid tissue (not recorded which). Receptors were obtained from an adult man with Graves' hyperthyroidism.

The rearrangement uses TRBV30 and TRBJ2-7, with D maybe TRBD2 (5 bases). Germline CDR1 GTSNPN, CDR2 SVGIG (reference sequence). V dropped 5 bases and J dropped 0 bases, with 11 bases sitting between them. The CDR3 totals 13 residues. The CDR3 spells CAWGGLGSYEQYF. The DNA for the CDR3 is TGTGCCTGGGGCGGGTTAGGCTCCTACGAGCAGTACTTC.

This clonotype was counted between two and nine times. The chain combines TRBV7-6 with TRBJ2-3; 8 bases line up with TRBD2. The V gene's germline CDR1 is SGHVS and CDR2 FNYEAQ. The CDR3 is 16 residues long. V was clipped by 5 bases and J by 3 bases; unmatched bases: 10. CDR3 residues: CASSMGVGGETDTQYF. CDR3 DNA: TGTGCCAGCAGCATGGGGGTCGGGGGGGAGACAGATACGCAGTATTTT.

As regards this clonotype: This may stem from a read error, because a much larger clone lies one nucleotide away. Written as DNA, the CDR3 is TGTGCCAGCAGTCCGGGCGGGGGAACTGATGAAAAACTGTTTTTT. Its protein product is CASSPGGGTDEKLFF. V is TRBV12-3 or TRBV12-4 and J is TRBJ1-4; D might be TRBD1 (5 bases). The CDR3 loop spans 15 amino acids.

This clonotype was seen ten or more times. V usage is TRBV20-1 and J usage is TRBJ2-5; TRBD2 might be the D (6 bases). This CDR3 has 15 residues. Germline CDR1 DFQATT, CDR2 SNEGSKA (reference sequence). V dropped 3 bases and J dropped 1 base, with 15 bases sitting between them. CDR3 DNA: TGCAGTGCTAGCCAACTACTAGCTTTCCAAGAGACCCAGTACTTC. This translates into CSASQLLAFQETQYF.

Note on this clonotype: A much larger clonotype is one base distant, so this may be a read error. This chain links TRBV7-2 with TRBJ1-2; the match to TRBD1 covers 7 bases. Per germline, CDR1 SGHTA and CDR2 FQGNSA. The CDR3 has 14 amino acids. With V trimmed by 7 bases and J by 4 bases, 9 bases remained unmatched. The CDR3 DNA is TGTGCCAGCAAACTCCCGGGACAGACCTATGGCTACACCTTC. Its translation: CASKLPGQTYGYTF.